The rows below give T cell receptor beta chains drawn from one sample of a study of type 1 and type 2 diabetes patients. Each CDR3 protein gets one entry after TCRdb re-called the multiplex PCR reads with MiXCR. The data show under 300,000 distinct CDR3 sequences, more than 40% seen once. Sequences were obtained from peripheral blood mononuclear cells (PBMCs). These receptors all stem from a man aged 18-30 years with type 2 diabetes. Each CDR3 is given with its conserved first and last residue. Each record gives: clone size, J gene, V gene, D gene, CDR3 DNA, CDR3 protein. A D gene is named only where the DNA matches it firmly. Clone size is not always given. Where it is, it says once, few, many or a class for expanded clones.

.	TRBJ2-7	TRBV30	.	TGTGCCTGGAGAAAGGAACTAGCTGTGGGGGAGCAGTACTTC	CAWRKELAVGEQYF
.	TRBJ1-2	TRBV27	.	TGTGCCAGCAGTTTGACCCCGCCTAATGGCTACACCTTC	CASSLTPPNGYTF
.	TRBJ2-5	TRBV2	TRBD2	TGTGCCAGCAGACGGCTAGCGGGTGAATCTGCCCAGTACTTC	CASRRLAGESAQYF
.	TRBJ1-4	TRBV24-1	TRBD1	TGTGCCAGTAGTCCGGACAGGGTTAATGAAAAACTGTTTTTT	CASSPDRVNEKLFF
few	TRBJ1-2	TRBV25-1	.	TGTGCCAGCAGTGAAAAAATTGAACCGTATGGCTACACCTTC	CASSEKIEPYGYTF
.	TRBJ1-1	TRBV11-2	TRBD1	TGTGCCAGCAGCTCCCGACAGGGGGTGAGGACTGAAGCTTTCTTT	CASSSRQGVRTEAFF
.	TRBJ1-6	TRBV27	TRBD1	TGTGCCAGCAGTAGACAGGGGTACTCACCCCTCCACTTT	CASSRQGYSPLHF
many	TRBJ1-2	TRBV12-3/TRBV12-4	.	TGTGCCAGCAGTTATGTGGGTAACTATGGCTACACCTTC	CASSYVGNYGYTF
medium-sized	TRBJ2-7	TRBV20-1	TRBD2	TGCAGTGGCCAAACTAGCGGGACATACTACGAGCAGTACTTC	CSGQTSGTYYEQYF
.	TRBJ1-1	TRBV6-9	.	TGTGCCAGCAGGGGCAGAACGACTGAAGCTTTCTTT	CASRGRTTEAFF
few	TRBJ2-7	TRBV7-2	TRBD2	TGTGCCAGCAGCCGGACTAGCGGGATTAGGGAGCAGTACTTC	CASSRTSGIREQYF
.	TRBJ2-1	TRBV10-3	TRBD2	TGTGCCATCAGCTTTAGCGGGGGAAGGGGCGAGCAGTTCTTC	CAISFSGGRGEQFF
.	TRBJ1-4	TRBV19	TRBD1	TGTGCCAGTAGTCCAGGGGGCTCAGCTAATGAAAAACTGTCTTTT	CASSPGGSANEKLSF
.	TRBJ2-2	TRBV24-1	.	TGTGCCACCAGTGGTTCTTCGAACACCGGGGAGCTGTTTTTT	CATSGSSNTGELFF
many	TRBJ1-6	TRBV30	.	TGTGCCTGGAGTACCGCATTAAATCTCCTCCACTTT	CAWSTALNLLHF
.	TRBJ2-5	TRBV4-1	.	TGCGCCAGCAGCCAAGGTTTGGGGGCGATCCAAGAGACCCAGTACTTC	CASSQGLGAIQETQYF
.	TRBJ2-2	TRBV9	TRBD2	TGTGCCAGCAGCGTCCGGACTAGCGGGAGGAACACCGGGGAGCTGTTTTTT	CASSVRTSGRNTGELFF
few	TRBJ1-1	TRBV4-3	.	TGCGCCAGCAGCCAAGCCGCCCGGAACACTGAAGCTTTCTTT	CASSQAARNTEAFF
.	TRBJ2-5	TRBV7-8	TRBD2	TGTGCCAGCAGCAGACGCTCTAGCGGGGGGACGGAGACCCAGTACTTC	CASSRRSSGGTETQYF
few	TRBJ2-5	TRBV15	.	TGTGCCACCAGCTTAGAGTACAGGGCCGGAGAGACCCAGTACTTC	CATSLEYRAGETQYF
.	TRBJ1-4	TRBV7-3	TRBD1	TGTGCCAGCAGGACAGGGTCCACTAATGAAAAACTGTTTTTT	CASRTGSTNEKLFF
.	TRBJ2-3	TRBV6-4	TRBD1	TGTGCCAGCAGTGGCACGGACAGGGCCACAGATACGCAGTATTTT	CASSGTDRATDTQYF
few	TRBJ2-7	TRBV20-1	TRBD1	TGCAGTGCTAGGCCTAGGGACAGCTACTCCTACGAGCAGTACTTC	CSARPRDSYSYEQYF
.	TRBJ1-1	TRBV12-5	TRBD1	TGTGCCAGCAGTTGGGACAGGGGAATTGAAGCTTTCTTT	CASSWDRGIEAFF
.	TRBJ1-5	TRBV2	TRBD1	TGTGCCAGCAGCCGGGACAGGGTCGATCAGCCCCAGCATTTT	CASSRDRVDQPQHF
.	TRBJ2-7	TRBV30	TRBD1	TGTGCCTGGAGTCGCTACAGGGGAGCTGGCGAGCAGTACTTC	CAWSRYRGAGEQYF
few	TRBJ1-4	TRBV2	.	TGTGCCAGCAGTGAGGGGGATTTCGATGAAAAACTGTTTTTT	CASSEGDFDEKLFF
few	TRBJ2-5	TRBV7-2	TRBD2	TGTGCCAGCAGCTTAGGAGGCGGGGGCCAAGAGACCCAGTACTTC	CASSLGGGGQETQYF